This entry describes one T cell receptor beta chain. Its target is not known. Assay used: immunoSEQ multiplex PCR; TCRdb lists only in-frame clones, some missing. The table records a few million clones, more than 80% of them present only once. V was clipped by 4 bases and J by 3 bases, with 9 bases between them. This CDR3 has 14 residues. Germline V lookup: CDR1 SNHLY, CDR2 FYNNEI. The data belong to a study of shared clonotypes between healthy human individuals. In the study overall: The study used three CD4 naive, three CD4 memory, two CD8 naive and one CD8 memory plate per donor.

CD45RA+ naive and CD45RA-negative memory subsets were separated from CD4+ cells. Findings of the study overall: Across several donors, naive CD4 shared roughly 5%, naive CD8 more than 3%, memory CD4 2.3%, memory CD8 about 0.4%. Naive subsets generally had larger estimated richness than memory subsets.

The TCR originated in a man younger than 35 in good health. Some clones in this sample may be carry-over from other donors' samples. Specimen: naive CD4+ T cells from PBMCs. Subset in this sample: CD45RA+ positively selected. The V and J genes are TRBV2 and TRBJ1-4; possible D gene TRBD1, 6 bases. CDR3 in amino acids: CASSAGQPNEKLFF. The CDR3 coding sequence is TGTGCCAGCAGTGCAGGACAGCCTAATGAAAAACTGTTTTTT.